The entry below describes one T cell receptor (beta chain). No cell sorting was done before RNA was extracted from the tissue. The data were taken from a study of tumor and adjacent non-tumor tissue in lung cancer. A modified ARM-PCR protocol with three rounds of nested PCR amplified TCRbeta. MiXCR, applied by TCRdb to the multiplex PCR reads, yields one record per CDR3 protein. The sample carries under 150,000 distinct CDR3 sequences, around 66% recorded once. Germline V CDR1 and CDR2: MNHNS, SASEGT. Trimming removed 4 bases at V and 3 bases at J, with 12 bases between. The CDR3 spans 14 residues. Sequencing was carried out using lung tumor tissue. V is TRBV6-1 and J is TRBJ1-1; weak D call: TRBD1 (5 bases). The sequence came from a man aged 60 to 75 with small cell lung cancer. The CDR3, as DNA: TGTGCCAGCAGTGGGACTAGAGGGGACACTGAAGCTTTCTTT. The encoded protein is CASSGTRGDTEAFF.